The 23 T cell receptor beta chains below come from one sample, sequenced in a study of T cells in Graves' hyperthyroidism and ophthalmopathy. Template material for amplifying TCR beta CDR3 regions consisted of RNA transcripts. Primed by the HTBI set, a first-round RT-PCR was run on the TCR CDR3. TCRdb used MiXCR to reprocess the multiplex PCR reads, holding one entry per CDR3 protein. The sample includes approximately 720,000 distinct CDR3 sequences, roughly a sixth seen only once; the top ten take about a sixth. Material: blood. The receptors were sampled from a woman aged 45 to 65 with Graves' hyperthyroidism that later progressed to Graves' ophthalmopathy.

This clonotype was counted ten times or more. The CDR3 reads CASSLVSGSNQPQHF. CDR3 coding DNA: TGTGCCAGCAGCTTAGTGTCAGGGAGCAATCAGCCCCAGCATTTT. The genes are TRBV7-2 and TRBJ1-5, with D possibly TRBD1 on 5 matching bases. Trimming took 1 base from V and 1 from J, leaving 8 bases between them. The germline gives CDR1 SGHTA, CDR2 FQGNSA. The CDR3 is made up of 15 amino acids.

This clonotype was detected only a few times. The V gene is TRBV7-9, the J gene TRBJ2-7; tentative D call: TRBD1 (6 bases). In germline, CDR1 is SEHNR, CDR2 FQNEAQ (reference sequence). CDR3 size: 14 residues. Between the trimmed V and J ends, which lost 5 bases and 3 bases, there was a span of 14 bases. The CDR3 here is CASSHRDKGYEQYF. CDR3 DNA sequence: TGTGCCAGCAGCCACCGGGACAAGGGCTACGAGCAGTACTTC. The whole variable domain, filled in from reference TRBV7-9 and TRBJ2-7, reads DTGVSQNPRHKITKRGQNVTFRCDPISEHNRLYWYRQTLGQGPEFLTYFQNEAQLEKSRLLSDRFSAERPKGSFSTLEIQRTEQGDSAMYLCASSHRDKGYEQYFGPGTRLTVT.

This clonotype was counted many times. The J gene is TRBJ2-7, the V gene TRBV12-3 or TRBV12-4; 8 bases are shared with TRBD2. The V and J ends lost 5 bases and 0 bases, in that order; junction bases with no gene match: 12. This CDR3 spans 17 amino acids. The CDR3 here is CASSVAMGGGPSYEQYF. The DNA for the CDR3 is TGTGCCAGCAGTGTCGCTATGGGCGGGGGGCCCTCCTACGAGCAGTACTTC.

This clonotype was seen many times. The rearrangement joins TRBV6-2 or TRBV6-3 to TRBJ1-1; D ambiguous. This CDR3 is built from 13 residues. Trimming removed 5 bases at V and 5 bases at J, with 12 bases between. Per the germline V gene, CDR1 is MNHEY and CDR2 is SVGEGT. This CDR3 is CASSPWVLTEAFF. In DNA, the CDR3 is TGTGCCAGCAGTCCCTGGGTTTTAACTGAAGCTTTCTTT.

This sequence joins TRBV24-1 and TRBJ1-5; unclear D gene. The V gene's germline CDR1 is KGHDR and CDR2 SFDVKD. The V end was cut by 9 bases, the J end by 1 base, with 9 bases between. There are 13 residues in the CDR3. The CDR3 DNA follows: TGTGCCACCTCGGGGATCAGCAATCAGCCCCAGCATTTT. Its protein product is CATSGISNQPQHF.

This clonotype was observed many times. The chain recombines TRBV20-1 with TRBJ2-4; D is unresolved. Trimming took 0 bases from V and 0 from J, leaving 21 bases between them. Germline V gives CDR1 DFQATT, CDR2 SNEGSKA (reference sequence). The CDR3 has 19 amino acids. The CDR3 spells CSARDYMAPGAVAKNIQYF. The CDR3 region has the DNA TGCAGTGCTAGAGATTATATGGCCCCTGGCGCTGTAGCCAAAAACATTCAGTACTTC.

This clonotype showed up many times. This chain joins TRBV10-3 and TRBJ1-1; TRBD1 matches at 9 bases. This CDR3 contains 17 residues. Germline V gene lookup returns CDR1 ENHRY and CDR2 SYGVKD. The V gene end was trimmed by 2 bases and the J gene end by 0 bases; junction bases not matched to a gene: 7. CDR3 region: CAISELGTGSVNTEAFF. DNA for the CDR3: TGTGCCATCAGTGAGCTGGGGACAGGGTCAGTGAACACTGAAGCTTTCTTT.

The V call is TRBV18, the J call TRBJ2-7, with 8 bases fitting TRBD1. CDR3 size: 14 residues. V lost 4 bases, J lost 3 bases, and 5 bases stayed unmatched. CDR1 is KGHSH and CDR2 is LQKENI in the germline V gene. The CDR3: CASSRGQGHYEQYF. In DNA, the CDR3 is TGTGCCAGCTCACGCGGACAGGGTCACTACGAGCAGTACTTC.

As concerns this clonotype: A much larger clone sits a single nucleotide away, making a read error possible. This chain joins TRBV2 and TRBJ2-2; 8 bases fit TRBD1. The CDR3 covers 15 residues. Per germline, CDR1 SNHLY and CDR2 FYNNEI. CDR3 amino acids: CTSRPDRGNTGELFF. Here the CDR3 DNA reads TGTACCAGCAGACCCGACAGGGGAAACACCGGGGAGCTGTTTTTT.

The V gene is TRBV3-1, the J gene TRBJ2-3; 7 bases align to TRBD2. The CDR3 is 14 amino acids. With V trimmed by 6 bases and J by 2 bases, 5 bases remained unmatched. The germline V gene has CDR1 LGHDT and CDR2 YNNKEL (reference sequence). CDR3 nucleotide sequence: TGTGCCAGCAGTGAGGGACTACACACAGATACGCAGTATTTT. It codes for CASSEGLHTDTQYF.

This clonotype was observed many times. The rearrangement joins TRBV30 to TRBJ2-7; D gene unclear. The CDR3 length is 12 residues. Trimming left V 0 bases short and J 1 base short, with 4 bases between. Germline V lookup: CDR1 GTSNPN, CDR2 SVGIG (reference sequence). The CDR3 loop is CAWSVGSYEQYF. CDR3 coding DNA: TGTGCCTGGAGTGTAGGGTCCTACGAGCAGTACTTC.

This clonotype was counted a few times. V usage is TRBV4-1 and J usage is TRBJ1-5, with D perhaps TRBD1 (5 bases). V was shortened by 0 bases and J by 4 bases, with 19 bases between the two germline ends. CDR3 length equals 18 residues. The germline V gene encodes CDR1 MGHRA and CDR2 YSYEKL. The CDR3 loop is CASSQDSGAGGGNQPQHF. The DNA for the CDR3 is TGCGCCAGCAGCCAAGATTCCGGGGCGGGCGGTGGAAATCAGCCCCAGCATTTT.

This clonotype was picked up one time. A much bigger clone sits one base away, suggesting this may be a read error. The genes are TRBV6-2 or TRBV6-3 and TRBJ1-5; D may be TRBD1 (6 bases). The CDR3 has 17 amino acids. CDR1 and CDR2 from the germline V gene are MNHEY and SVGEGT. The CDR3 nucleotides read TGTGCCAGCAGTACCTCGACAGGCTTCTATAGCGATCAGCCCCAGCATTTT. This codes for CASSTSTGFYSDQPQHF.

This clonotype was detected only a few times. The gene calls are TRBV5-6 and TRBJ1-1; D is ambiguous. CDR1 and CDR2 (germline): SGHDT, YYEEEE. The CDR3 contains 14 residues. Trimming took off 6 bases at V and 1 base at J, with 13 bases between the two ends. The CDR3 loop is CASTPAAANTEAFF. CDR3 coding DNA: TGTGCCAGCACCCCAGCCGCAGCGAACACTGAAGCTTTCTTT.

A few counts support this clonotype. The genes are TRBV15 and TRBJ2-1, with TRBD2 matching over 7 bases. V lost 3 bases and J lost 7; bases outside the gene matches: 6. Germline CDR1 reads LNHNV; CDR2 reads YYDKDF (reference sequence). The length of the CDR3 is 14 residues. The CDR3 nucleotides are TGTGCCACCAGCAGTAGACTAGCCTGGAATGAGCAGTTCTTC. Translating it yields CATSSRLAWNEQFF.

V gene TRBV5-1 combines with J gene TRBJ2-3, with a weak D call TRBD1 (6 bases). Trimming removed 6 bases at V and 5 bases at J, with 13 bases between. Germline V gene data show CDR1 as SGHRS and CDR2 as YFSETQ. The CDR3 is 13 residues long. The DNA of the CDR3 is TGCGCCAGCACCGAGGACAGCGGAGATACGCAGTATTTT. It translates to CASTEDSGDTQYF.

In this sample, this clonotype turned up many times. The gene calls are TRBV2 and TRBJ1-5; 9 positions match TRBD1. The CDR3 totals 16 residues. J was trimmed by 7 bases and V by 2 bases; bases with no gene match: 9. The germline gives CDR1 SNHLY, CDR2 FYNNEI. The CDR3: CASSERTGDFGQPQHF. CDR3 coding DNA: TGTGCCAGCAGTGAAAGGACAGGGGATTTTGGACAGCCCCAGCATTTT.

At least ten counts were recorded for this clonotype. The chain is built from TRBV3-1 and TRBJ2-1, with D maybe TRBD2 (7 bases). This CDR3 has 16 residues. From germline, CDR1 is LGHDT and CDR2 YNNKEL (reference sequence). V was shortened by 4 bases and J by 5 bases, with 18 bases between the two germline ends. The chain's CDR3 is CASSPLGGGRNNEQFF. For the CDR3, the DNA is TGTGCCAGCAGCCCCTTAGGGGGGGGCCGCAACAATGAGCAGTTCTTC.

The sample holds a few counts of this clonotype. The DNA for the CDR3 is TGCGCCAGCAGCTTGATTAGCGGGGACTCGGATGAGCAGTTCTTC. Amino acids: CASSLISGDSDEQFF. V is TRBV5-1 and J is TRBJ2-1; the match to TRBD2 covers 8 bases. Germline CDR1 SGHRS, CDR2 YFSETQ. The CDR3 loop spans 15 amino acids. The V and J ends lost 1 base and 8 bases, in that order; junction bases with no gene match: 8. Full variable domain (rest looked up from reference TRBV5-1 and TRBJ2-1): KAGVTQTPRYLIKTRGQQVTLSCSPISGHRSVSWYQQTPGQGLQFLFEYFSETQRNKGNFPGRFSGRQFSNSRSEMNVSTLELGDSALYLCASSLISGDSDEQFFGPGTRLTVL.

This chain connects TRBV9 to TRBJ2-5; D is possibly TRBD2 (6 bases). The germline V gene encodes CDR1 SGDLS and CDR2 YYNGEE. The CDR3 is 11 amino acids. With 7 bases removed from V and 5 bases from J, the gap between germline ends came to 9 bases. The CDR3: CASRGTETQYF. CDR3 DNA sequence: TGTGCCAGCCGGGGGACGGAGACCCAGTACTTC.

There are a few counts of this clonotype. A read error may explain this, as a much larger clone is one base away. No conserved phenylalanine or tryptophan ends this CDR3, so it is likely a read error. V gene TRBV20-1 combines with J gene TRBJ2-5; D unresolved. CDR3 length equals 13 residues. Trimming pared 0 bases from V and 5 bases from J, leaving 10 bases between. Germline values: CDR1 DFQATT, CDR2 SNEGSKA (reference sequence). CDR3 residues: CSARDGGRETQYI. Here the CDR3 DNA reads TGCAGTGCTAGAGATGGCGGAAGGGAGACCCAGTACATC.

This rearrangement joins TRBV6-1 to TRBJ2-5; TRBD2 matches 10 bases. The CDR3 is made up of 15 amino acids. The junction had 8 bases not matched to a gene; V was cut back by 5 bases and J by 5 bases. Germline V lookup: CDR1 MNHNS, CDR2 SASEGT. The CDR3 DNA sequence: TGTGCCAGCAGTCGTCGAGCGGGGGGGCCGGAGACCCAGTACTTC. Protein product: CASSRRAGGPETQYF.

This clonotype was seen a handful of times. The V and J genes are TRBV3-1 and TRBJ1-4; 7 positions match TRBD1. Germline values: CDR1 LGHDT, CDR2 YNNKEL (reference sequence). Trimming removed 2 bases from V and 3 bases from J; junction bases left unmatched: 3. The CDR3 is 15 amino acids. Here the CDR3 reads CASSQRTGPNEKLFF. The CDR3 DNA sequence: TGTGCCAGCAGCCAAAGGACAGGTCCTAATGAAAAACTGTTTTTT. The whole variable domain, filled in from reference TRBV3-1 and TRBJ1-4, reads DTAVSQTPKYLVTQMGNDKSIKCEQNLGHDTMYWYKQDSKKFLKIMFSYNNKELIINETVPNRFSPKSPDKAHLNLHINSLELGDSAVYFCASSQRTGPNEKLFFGSGTQLSVL.